Below, 10 T cell receptor beta chains from the same sample are listed, as sequenced in a study of post-analysis software for immune sequencing data. Study-wide results and limits: Patients had higher frequencies than controls of about five TRBV segments, including TRBV5-6, TRBV5-1 and TRBV20-1.

Their target antigens are unknown. TCR beta cDNA libraries had unique molecular identifiers. TCRdb reprocessed the PCR reads with MiXCR, giving one entry per CDR3 protein. The table has more than 450,000 distinct CDR3 sequences, 44% seen once. The sequencing input was blood. The origin of the receptors is a girl under 18 with multiple sclerosis.

This chain links TRBV30 with TRBJ1-2; 11 bases agree with TRBD1. The CDR3 spans 13 residues. J gave up 7 bases and V 4 bases, and 5 bases lay outside the gene matches. CDR1 is GTSNPN and CDR2 is SVGIG in the germline V gene (reference sequence). CDR3 bases: TGTGCCTGGAAACGGACAGGGGGCTTTGGCTACACCTTC. This encodes CAWKRTGGFGYTF.

The chain combines TRBV4-1 with TRBJ2-5; D is possibly TRBD2 (6 bases). V was cut by 1 base and J by 11 bases, with 17 bases left in between. Germline assignment: CDR1 MGHRA and CDR2 YSYEKL. The CDR3 is 14 residues long. The CDR3 protein is CASSQADYLNEQYF. The CDR3 DNA reads as TGCGCCAGCAGCCAAGCGGACTACCTCAATGAGCAGTACTTC.

V is TRBV12-3 or TRBV12-4 and J is TRBJ1-6; tentative D call: TRBD1 (5 bases). Trimming pared 5 bases from V and 10 bases from J, leaving 15 bases between. CDR3 size: 14 residues. The CDR3 loop reads CASSPDSMTSPLHF. In DNA, the CDR3 is TGTGCCAGCAGTCCCGACAGTATGACGTCACCCCTCCACTTT.

This clonotype came up a few times. The J gene is TRBJ2-5, the V gene TRBV7-9; D is ambiguous. V was shortened by 10 bases and J by 2 bases, with 17 bases between the two germline ends. Germline CDR1 and CDR2: SEHNR and FQNEAQ (reference sequence). This CDR3 has 14 amino acids. The CDR3 loop reads CATSRRLKQETQYF. CDR3 nucleotides: TGTGCCACGAGCAGGCGTCTGAAACAAGAGACCCAGTACTTC.

This clonotype was picked up a small number of times. This chain joins TRBV6-1 and TRBJ1-2; 9 bases match TRBD1. Germline V gene lookup returns CDR1 MNHNS and CDR2 SASEGT. Trimming cost V 7 bases and J 5 bases; bases outside gene matches: 8. CDR3 length: 14 amino acids. The CDR3 here is CASMLPGQGYGYTF. The DNA for the CDR3 is TGTGCCAGCATGTTGCCGGGACAGGGATATGGCTACACCTTC.

CDR3 residues: CASSLVGHTRETQYF. CDR3 coding DNA: TGTGCCAGCAGCTTAGTGGGTCATACCCGAGAGACCCAGTACTTC. V and J are TRBV7-2 and TRBJ2-5, with no clear D. CDR1 is SGHTA and CDR2 is FQGNSA in the germline V gene. This CDR3 has 15 residues. V was cut by 1 base and J by 4 bases, with 13 bases left in between.

This clonotype has ten or more counts. CDR3 in DNA: TGCAGTGCTAGACCCGACCCTAGACTAGCGGGGGTCTCCTACAATGAGCAGTTCTTC. It encodes CSARPDPRLAGVSYNEQFF. The chain employs TRBV20-1 and TRBJ2-1; 12 positions match TRBD2. This CDR3 comprises 19 residues. Germline CDR1 and CDR2: DFQATT and SNEGSKA (reference sequence). V gave up 2 bases and J gave up 0 bases; unmatched junction bases: 11.

Of note for this clonotype: The junction departs from germline at one end; a sequencing error may be responsible. The chain couples TRBV19 to TRBJ2-7; the match to TRBD1 covers 10 bases. The CDR3 contains 15 residues. The V gene's germline CDR1 is LNHDA and CDR2 SQIVND (reference sequence). As DNA, the CDR3 is TGTGCCAGCAGTAAACCGGGACAGGGGCTCTACGAGCAGTACTTC. Encoded protein: CASSKPGQGLYEQYF.

V and J are TRBV5-1 and TRBJ2-7; 8 bases agree with TRBD1. Per germline, CDR1 SGHRS and CDR2 YFSETQ. The V and J ends lost 0 bases and 0 bases, in that order; junction bases with no gene match: 2. The CDR3 contains 15 residues. The CDR3 sequence is CASSLGGQDSYEQYF. The CDR3 region has the DNA TGCGCCAGCAGCTTGGGGGGACAGGACTCCTACGAGCAGTACTTC.

This chain connects TRBV13 to TRBJ2-7; D gene unclear. V lost 7 bases, J lost 7 bases, and 11 bases lay in between. CDR1 is PRHDT and CDR2 is FYEKMQ in the germline V gene (reference sequence). The CDR3 is made up of 11 amino acids. The CDR3 region is CASNLGREQYF. CDR3 nucleotides: TGTGCCAGCAACCTCGGACGAGAGCAGTACTTC.